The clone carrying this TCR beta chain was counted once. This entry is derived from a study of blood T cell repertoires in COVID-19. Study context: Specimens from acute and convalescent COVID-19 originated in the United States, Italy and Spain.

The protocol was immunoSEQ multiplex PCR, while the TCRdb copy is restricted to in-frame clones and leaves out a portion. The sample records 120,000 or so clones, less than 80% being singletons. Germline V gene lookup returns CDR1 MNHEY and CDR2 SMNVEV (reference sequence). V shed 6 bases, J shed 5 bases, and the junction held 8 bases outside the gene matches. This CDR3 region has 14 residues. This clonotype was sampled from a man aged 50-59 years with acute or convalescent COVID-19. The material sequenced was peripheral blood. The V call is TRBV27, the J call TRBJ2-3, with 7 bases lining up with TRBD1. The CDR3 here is CASRVTGAGDTQYF. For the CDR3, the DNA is TGTGCCAGCAGAGTTACAGGGGCGGGAGATACGCAGTATTTT.